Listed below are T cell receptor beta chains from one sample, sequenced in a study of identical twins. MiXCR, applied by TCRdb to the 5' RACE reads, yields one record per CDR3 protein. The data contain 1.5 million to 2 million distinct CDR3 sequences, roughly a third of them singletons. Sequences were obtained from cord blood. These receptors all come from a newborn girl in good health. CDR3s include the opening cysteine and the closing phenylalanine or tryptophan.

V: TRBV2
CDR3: CASVKIGFAEQYF

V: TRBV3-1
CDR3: CASSQAEINNSPLHF

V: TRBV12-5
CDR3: CASGLVAGSGANEQFF

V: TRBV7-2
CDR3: CASLGTSAYEQYF

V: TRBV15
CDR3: CATPWTIVWDEQFF

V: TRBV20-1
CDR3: CSARVGGSGRGDNEQFF

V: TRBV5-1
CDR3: CASRRGTSGSYEQYF

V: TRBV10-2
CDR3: CASSPHISDSNQPQHF

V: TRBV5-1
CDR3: CASSLGWGLVTEAFF

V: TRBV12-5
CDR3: CASGRGKGETQYF

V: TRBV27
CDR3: CASSLSPFSYNEQFF

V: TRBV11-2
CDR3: CASSLDQVISPLHF

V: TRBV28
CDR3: CAGGTGSYEQYF

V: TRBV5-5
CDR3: CASSASPRAGTPDNEQFF

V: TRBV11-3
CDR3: CASSPGQDSHNEQFF

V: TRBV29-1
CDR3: CSVSPWGSSYNEQFF

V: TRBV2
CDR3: CASSERLAGNYEQYF

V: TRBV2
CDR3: CASSAGESGANVLTF

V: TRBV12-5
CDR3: CASGTRGPDTQYF

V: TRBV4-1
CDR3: CASSQSDRVSNTGELFF

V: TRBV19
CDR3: CASSMRQGLQYF

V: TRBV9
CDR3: CASSAQGPLHF

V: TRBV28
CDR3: CATTISTTYEQYF

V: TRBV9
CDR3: CASSLGTRVFSETQYF

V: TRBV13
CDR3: CASSPRVGKYGYTF

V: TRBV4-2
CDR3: CASSQELSGRADTQYF

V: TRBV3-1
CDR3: CASSQRGRADTQYF

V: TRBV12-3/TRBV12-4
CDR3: CASSAGPAGTGELFF

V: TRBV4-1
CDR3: CASSHQGGFEAFF

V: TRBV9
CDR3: CASSVAPTSVNEQFF

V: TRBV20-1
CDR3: CSASSLAGVGQFF

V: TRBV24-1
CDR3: CATSDLPRTAGNQPQHF

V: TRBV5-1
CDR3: CASSLSAGTQYF

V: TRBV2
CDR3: CARDSSYNEQFF

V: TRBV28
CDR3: CASSRERVTDTQYF

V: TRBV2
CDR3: CASSEGIDFSYNEQYF

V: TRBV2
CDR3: CASQKGVLSTEAFF

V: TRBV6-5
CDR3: CASRYSRGDSGYTF

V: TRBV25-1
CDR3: CASSDWGTGRVHGYTF

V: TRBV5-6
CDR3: CASSLGPGQGVNDEQYF